Given below is one T cell receptor (beta chain) in context. Its specificity is unknown. Germline V lookup: CDR1 LNHDA, CDR2 SQIVND (reference sequence). Deletions cut 4 bases from V and 2 bases from J, with 12 bases between. The CDR3 spans 14 residues. The record originates from a study of shared clonotypes between healthy human individuals. Study-wide results and limits: The four-donor shared clonotypes exceeded non-shared clonotypes in generation probability, with non-shared ones scoring lower. Around 5% of naive CD4 clonotypes were common to a few donors. Memory subsets generally showed lower estimated richness than naive subsets.

Measured with immunoSEQ multiplex PCR; TCRdb has only the in-frame clones, and not every one. The sample contains about a million clones, about 76% of which appear only once. The sequenced material came from memory CD4+ T cells sorted from blood. Specified subset: CD45RA-negative fraction. This receptor was obtained from a man in his late teens or twenties in good health. The chain combines TRBV19 with TRBJ2-7; no firm D call. The CDR3 nucleotides read TGTGCCAGTAGTAACACCCTTCGGACCTACGAGCAGTACTTC. Translating it yields CASSNTLRTYEQYF.